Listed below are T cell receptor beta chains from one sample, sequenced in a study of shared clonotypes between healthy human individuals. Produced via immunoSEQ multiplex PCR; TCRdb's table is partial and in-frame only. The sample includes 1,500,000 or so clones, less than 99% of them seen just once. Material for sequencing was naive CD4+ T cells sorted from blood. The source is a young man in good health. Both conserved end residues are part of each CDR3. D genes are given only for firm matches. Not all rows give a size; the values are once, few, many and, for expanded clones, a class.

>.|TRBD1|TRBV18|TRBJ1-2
CASSVRTGKNYGYTF
TGTGCCAGCTCAGTCCGGACAGGGAAAAACTATGGCTACACCTTC
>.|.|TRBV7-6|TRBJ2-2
CALRSYTGELFF
TGTGCCCTCAGGAGCTACACCGGGGAGCTGTTTTTT
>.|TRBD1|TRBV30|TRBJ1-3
CAWSRIRTGGTGNTIYF
TGTGCCTGGAGTAGAATCCGGACAGGGGGCACGGGAAACACCATATATTTT
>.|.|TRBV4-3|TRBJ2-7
CASSQAYGASYEQYF
TGCGCCAGCAGCCAAGCATACGGGGCGTCCTACGAGCAGTACTTC
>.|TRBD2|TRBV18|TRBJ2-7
CANSPTGLAGGNRYEQYF
TGTGCCAACTCACCGACCGGACTAGCGGGAGGGAATAGGTACGAGCAGTACTTC
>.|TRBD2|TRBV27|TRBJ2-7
CASRSGTRGYEQYF
TGTGCCAGCAGATCCGGGACTAGAGGGTACGAGCAGTACTTC
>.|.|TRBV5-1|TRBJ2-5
CASSPLGGPVGQETQYF
TGCGCCAGCAGCCCCCTGGGGGGGCCGGTGGGACAAGAGACCCAGTACTTC
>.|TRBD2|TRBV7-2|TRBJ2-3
CASSFAGGPDTQYF
TGTGCCAGCAGCTTTGCGGGAGGGCCAGATACGCAGTATTTT
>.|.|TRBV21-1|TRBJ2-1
CASSKESGSGSYNEQFF
TGTGCCAGCAGCAAAGAATCAGGCAGCGGATCCTACAATGAGCAGTTCTTC
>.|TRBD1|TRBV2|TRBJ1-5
CASRRDSFFQPQHF
TGTGCCAGCAGGAGGGACAGCTTCTTTCAGCCCCAGCATTTT
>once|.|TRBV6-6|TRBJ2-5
CASSSGSRGSLETQYF
TGTGCCAGCAGTTCAGGGTCGAGGGGATCTTTAGAGACCCAGTACTTC
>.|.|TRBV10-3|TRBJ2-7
CAISDIRGNSRGTYEQYF
TGTGCCATCAGTGATATACGGGGGAATAGCAGGGGAACCTACGAGCAGTACTTC
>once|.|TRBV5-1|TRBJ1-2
CASSLAGRNYGYTF
TGCGCCAGCAGCTTGGCGGGGAGGAACTATGGCTACACCTTC
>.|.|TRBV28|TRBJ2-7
CASSFEQGHDYEQYF
TGTGCCAGCAGTTTTGAGCAGGGTCATGACTACGAGCAGTACTTC
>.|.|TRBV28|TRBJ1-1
CASNLGGTEAFF
TGTGCCAGCAACCTGGGAGGCACTGAAGCTTTCTTT
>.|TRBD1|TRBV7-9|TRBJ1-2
CASSLGTGRVLYGYTF
TGTGCCAGCAGCTTAGGGACAGGGAGGGTCCTCTATGGCTACACCTTC
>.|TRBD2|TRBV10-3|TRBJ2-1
CAISDSGTRSYNEQFF
TGTGCCATCAGTGACTCCGGGACTAGATCCTACAATGAGCAGTTCTTC
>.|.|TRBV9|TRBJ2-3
CASSSGALNTDTQYF
TGTGCCAGCAGCTCCGGGGCCTTAAACACAGATACGCAGTATTTT
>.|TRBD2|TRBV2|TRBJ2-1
CASRTSGTDNEQFF
TGTGCCAGCCGAACTAGCGGGACCGACAATGAGCAGTTCTTC
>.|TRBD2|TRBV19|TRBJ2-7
CASSIRRTSGISYEQYF
TGTGCCAGTAGTATCCGTCGAACTAGCGGGATTTCCTACGAGCAGTACTTC
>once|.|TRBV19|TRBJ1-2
CASTDTGNYGYTF
TGTGCCAGTACCGACACTGGCAACTATGGCTACACCTTC
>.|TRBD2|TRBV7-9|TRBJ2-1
CASSPRGLAVYNEQFF
TGTGCCAGCAGCCCGCGGGGACTAGCGGTCTACAATGAGCAGTTCTTC
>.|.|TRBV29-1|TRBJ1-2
CSVLGGRWANYGYTF
TGCAGCGTTCTCGGGGGGCGATGGGCTAACTATGGCTACACCTTC
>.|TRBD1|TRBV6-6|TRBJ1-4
CAATGGNEKLFF
TGTGCCGCGACAGGGGGGAATGAAAAACTGTTTTTT
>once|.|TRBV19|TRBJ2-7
CASTMSSLYYEQYF
TGTGCCAGTACCATGTCCAGCCTATACTACGAGCAGTACTTC
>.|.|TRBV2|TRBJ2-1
CASSVLNEQFF
TGTGCCAGCAGCGTCCTCAATGAGCAGTTCTTC
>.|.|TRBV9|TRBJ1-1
CASSVGPRQGNTEAFF
TGTGCCAGCAGCGTAGGCCCCCGGCAGGGGAACACTGAAGCTTTCTTT
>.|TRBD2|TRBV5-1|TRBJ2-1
CASSSGLAANNEQFF
TGCGCCAGCAGCTCAGGACTAGCGGCCAACAATGAGCAGTTCTTC
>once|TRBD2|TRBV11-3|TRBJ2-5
CASSLGVSGSPQETQYF
TGTGCCAGCAGCTTGGGAGTTAGCGGGAGTCCCCAAGAGACCCAGTACTTC
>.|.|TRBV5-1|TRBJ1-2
CASSLAGNGYTF
TGCGCCAGCAGCTTGGCGGGGAATGGCTACACCTTC
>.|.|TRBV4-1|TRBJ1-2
CASSPEANRATGYTF
TGCGCCAGCAGCCCCGAAGCTAACAGAGCGACTGGCTACACCTTC
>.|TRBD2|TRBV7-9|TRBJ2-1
CASESSGRNEQFF
TGTGCCAGCGAGTCTAGCGGGAGAAATGAGCAGTTCTTC
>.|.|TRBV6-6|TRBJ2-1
CASSFSSYNEQFF
TGTGCCAGCAGTTTCAGCTCCTACAATGAGCAGTTCTTC
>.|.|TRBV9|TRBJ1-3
CASSVGDTIYF
TGTGCCAGCAGCGTAGGGGACACCATATATTTT
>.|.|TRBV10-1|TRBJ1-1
CASSESPDVNTEAFF
TGCGCCAGCAGTGAGTCCCCGGACGTGAACACTGAAGCTTTCTTT
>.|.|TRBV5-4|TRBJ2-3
CASTPRGREGTDTQYF
TGTGCCAGCACCCCGAGGGGGAGAGAGGGCACAGATACGCAGTATTTT
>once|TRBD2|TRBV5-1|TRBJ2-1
CASSFLSGTSGSNEQFF
TGCGCCAGCAGCTTTTTGTCCGGGACTAGCGGGAGCAATGAGCAGTTCTTC
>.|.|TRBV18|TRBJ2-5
CASSILGTGIRETQYF
TGTGCCAGCTCAATATTAGGGACTGGAATTCGGGAGACCCAGTACTTC
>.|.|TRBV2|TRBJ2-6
CASSEMYSGANVLTF
TGTGCCAGCAGTGAAATGTACTCTGGGGCCAACGTCCTGACTTTC
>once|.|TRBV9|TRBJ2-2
CASSVASSTGELFF
TGTGCCAGCAGCGTAGCTAGCAGTACCGGGGAGCTGTTTTTT
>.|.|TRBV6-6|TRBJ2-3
CASSVGGDTQYF
TGTGCCAGCAGCGTTGGCGGGGATACGCAGTATTTT
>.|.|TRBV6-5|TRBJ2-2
CASSFQGTGELFF
TGTGCCAGCAGTTTCCAGGGGACCGGGGAGCTGTTTTTT
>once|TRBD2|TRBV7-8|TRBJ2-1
CASSRLGQRTSGTYNEQFF
TGTGCCAGCAGCCGTTTAGGACAGAGGACTAGCGGGACCTACAATGAGCAGTTCTTC
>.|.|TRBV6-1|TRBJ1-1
CASSEGPWDTEAFF
TGTGCCAGCAGTGAAGGTCCCTGGGACACTGAAGCTTTCTTT
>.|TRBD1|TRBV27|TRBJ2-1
CASSTSGQGAGNEQFF
TGTGCCAGCAGTACATCGGGACAGGGGGCGGGCAATGAGCAGTTCTTC
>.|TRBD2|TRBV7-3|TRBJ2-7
CASSLYVRVGLAGDPIYYEQYF
TGTGCCAGCAGCTTATATGTTCGTGTGGGACTAGCGGGAGACCCGATCTACTACGAGCAGTACTTC
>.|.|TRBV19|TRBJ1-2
CASSIAGDPNYGYTF
TGTGCCAGTAGTATAGCAGGAGACCCTAACTATGGCTACACCTTC
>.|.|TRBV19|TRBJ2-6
CASSIVSSGANVLTF
TGTGCCAGTAGTATTGTGAGCTCTGGGGCCAACGTCCTGACTTTC
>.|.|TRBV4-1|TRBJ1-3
CASSQVDRFNTIYF
TGCGCCAGCAGCCAAGTAGACAGGTTTAACACCATATATTTT
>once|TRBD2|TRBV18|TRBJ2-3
CASSLKALAGVGDTQYF
TGTGCCAGCTCACTCAAGGCCTTAGCGGGAGTCGGGGATACGCAGTATTTT
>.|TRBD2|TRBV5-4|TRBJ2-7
CASSASGRIMEQYF
TGTGCCAGCAGCGCGAGCGGGAGAATAATGGAGCAGTACTTC
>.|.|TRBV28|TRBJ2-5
CASSLSRGAKGRETQYF
TGTGCCAGCAGTTTATCGCGCGGGGCCAAGGGACGGGAGACCCAGTACTTC
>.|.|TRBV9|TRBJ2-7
CASSVVGGSDEQYF
TGTGCCAGCAGCGTAGTAGGGGGTAGCGACGAGCAGTACTTC
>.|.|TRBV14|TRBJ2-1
CASSQDPSDNEQFF
TGTGCCAGCAGCCAAGATCCAAGCGACAATGAGCAGTTCTTC
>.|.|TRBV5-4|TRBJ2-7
CASSLAVTRAEQYF
TGTGCCAGCAGCTTGGCCGTTACTAGGGCCGAGCAGTACTTC
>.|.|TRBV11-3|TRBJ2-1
CASSPTLLAYNEQFF
TGTGCCAGCAGCCCTACCCTACTAGCTTACAATGAGCAGTTCTTC